Listed below are T cell receptor beta chains from one sample, sequenced in a study of blood T cell repertoires in COVID-19. Some clones are missing from TCRdb's copy, which holds only in-frame ones; the method was immunoSEQ multiplex PCR. The data contain about 160,000 clones, roughly 88% of them singletons. What was sequenced was peripheral blood. These receptors were collected from a man aged 80 or over with COVID-19, enrolled during active disease. Each CDR3 is given with its conserved first and last residue. Each record gives: V gene, CDR3 protein.

TRBV28	CASSFGGNTEAFF
TRBV29-1	CSGTGHLNTEAFF
TRBV5-1	CASSLEGADTQYF
TRBV2	CASSEDRSETQYF
TRBV12-5	CASGPGLPVNTEAFF
TRBV7-8	CASSSIQGVYEQYF
TRBV9	CASSVGPGRGQPQHF
TRBV7-2	CASSLGPGGSRDTQYF
TRBV7-6	CASSLERLAGGRNEQFF
TRBV18	CASSFDGQSEAFF
TRBV5-1	CASSPRPNRGERNQPQHF
TRBV21-1	CASSWGQFLSNQPQHF
TRBV19	CASSMGHLGNIQYF
TRBV9	CASSRGQGMPEAFF
TRBV6-5	CASSRTDTGTEAFF
TRBV6-1	CASSDPFGGATDTQYF
TRBV7-2	CASSLDQGLDYGYTF
TRBV4-2	CASSQDRENGYTF
TRBV4-3	CASSQEASGGSNTGELFF
TRBV6-5	CASGPGTGIVGEQYF
TRBV5-4	CASSESTGMNTEAFF
TRBV14	CASSLAGYMNTEAFF
TRBV7-3	CASSLGRGTYNEQFF
TRBV27	CASSPWTGGRYEQYF
TRBV19	CASSIQDRGVNSPLHF
TRBV19	CASSNDRLSPEAFF
TRBV19	CASSIGLHYEQYF